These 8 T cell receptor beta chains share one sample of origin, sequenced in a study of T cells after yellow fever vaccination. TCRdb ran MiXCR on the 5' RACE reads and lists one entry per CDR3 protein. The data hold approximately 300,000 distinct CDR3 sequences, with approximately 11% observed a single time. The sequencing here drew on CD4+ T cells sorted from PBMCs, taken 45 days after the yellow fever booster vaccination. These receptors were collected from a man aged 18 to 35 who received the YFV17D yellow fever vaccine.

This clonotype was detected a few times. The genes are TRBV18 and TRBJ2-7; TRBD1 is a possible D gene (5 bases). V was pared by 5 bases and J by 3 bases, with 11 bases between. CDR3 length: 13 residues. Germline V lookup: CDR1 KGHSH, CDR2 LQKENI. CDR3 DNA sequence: TGTGCCAGCTCATACGCAGGGAACTACGAGCAGTACGTC. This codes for CASSYAGNYEQYV.

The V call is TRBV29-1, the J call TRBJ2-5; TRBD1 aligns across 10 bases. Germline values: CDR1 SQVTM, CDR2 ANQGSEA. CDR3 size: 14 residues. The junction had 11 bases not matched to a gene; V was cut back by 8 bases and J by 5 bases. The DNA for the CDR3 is TGCAGCATAGGGACAGGGGTAATTTCGGAGACCCAGTACTTC. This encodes CSIGTGVISETQYF. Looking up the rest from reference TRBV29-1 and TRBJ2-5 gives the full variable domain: SAVISQKPSRDICQRGTSLTIQCQVDSQVTMMFWYRQQPGQSLTLIATANQGSEATYESGFVIDKFPISRPNLTFSTLTVSNMSPEDSSIYLCSIGTGVISETQYFGPGTRLLVL.

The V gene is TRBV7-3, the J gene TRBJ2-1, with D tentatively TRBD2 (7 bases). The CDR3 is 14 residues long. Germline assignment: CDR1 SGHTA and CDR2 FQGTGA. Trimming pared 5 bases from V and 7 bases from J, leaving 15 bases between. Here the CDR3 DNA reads TGTGCCAGCAGCAAAGGGGGAGGGTGGAATGAGCAGTTCTTC. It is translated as CASSKGGGWNEQFF.

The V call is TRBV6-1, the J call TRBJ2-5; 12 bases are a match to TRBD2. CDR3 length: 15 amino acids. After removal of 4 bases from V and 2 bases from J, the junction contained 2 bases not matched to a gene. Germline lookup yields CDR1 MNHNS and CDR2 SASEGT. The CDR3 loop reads CASSVGLAGQETQYF. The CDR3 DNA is TGTGCCAGCAGTGTCGGACTAGCGGGACAAGAGACCCAGTACTTC.

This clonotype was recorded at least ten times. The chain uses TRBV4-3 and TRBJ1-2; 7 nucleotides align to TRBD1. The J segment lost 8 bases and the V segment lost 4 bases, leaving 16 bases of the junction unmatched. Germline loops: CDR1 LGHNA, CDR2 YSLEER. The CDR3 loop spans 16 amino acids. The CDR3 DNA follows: TGCGCCAGCAGCCCCTTAACCCTCCCCAGGGGGAAGGGCTACACCTTC. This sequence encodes CASSPLTLPRGKGYTF.

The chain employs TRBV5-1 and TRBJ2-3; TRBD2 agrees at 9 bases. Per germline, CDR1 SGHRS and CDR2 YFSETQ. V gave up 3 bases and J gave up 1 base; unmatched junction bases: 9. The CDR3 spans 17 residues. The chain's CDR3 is CASSSGYSGGGTDTQYF. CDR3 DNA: TGCGCCAGCAGCTCCGGTTATAGCGGGGGCGGCACAGATACGCAGTATTTT.

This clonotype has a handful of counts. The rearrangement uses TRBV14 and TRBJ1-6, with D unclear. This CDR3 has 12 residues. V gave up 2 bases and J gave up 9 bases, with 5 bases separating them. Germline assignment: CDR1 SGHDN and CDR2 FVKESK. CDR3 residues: CASSQNSSPLHF. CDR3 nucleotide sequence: TGTGCCAGCAGCCAAAACAGTTCACCCCTCCACTTT.

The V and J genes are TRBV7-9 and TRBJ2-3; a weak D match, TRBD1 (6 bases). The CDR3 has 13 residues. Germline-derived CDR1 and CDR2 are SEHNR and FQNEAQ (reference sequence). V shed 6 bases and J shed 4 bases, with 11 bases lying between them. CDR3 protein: CASSKDSSDTQYF. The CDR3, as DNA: TGTGCCAGCAGTAAGGACAGTTCAGATACGCAGTATTTT.